This T cell receptor (beta chain) was found in a study of T cell responses to AZD1222 COVID-19 vaccine. Study-level results: The donor group comprised mostly white British people and more females; the analysis possibly underestimated clonal diversity.

Germline V gives CDR1 KGHSH, CDR2 LQKENI. V dropped 4 bases and J dropped 5; count of bases not matched to a gene: 11. This CDR3 is built from 17 residues. Of note for this clone: Its specificity is not known.

Assay: immunoSEQ multiplex PCR; the TCRdb copy retains only in-frame clones and omits some. The top ten hold about 3.8% of the sample, which has 120,000 to 150,000 clones, approximately 85% seen once. This chain joins TRBV18 and TRBJ2-5; 12 bases match TRBD1. This TCR was sampled from an adult in good health. Sequenced here: peripheral blood, sampled on day 0 of MenACWY control vaccination. The CDR3 here is CASSHNMGTGGEETQYF. CDR3 DNA: TGTGCCAGCTCACACAATATGGGGACAGGGGGCGAGGAGACCCAGTACTTC. The full variable domain, in which reference TRBV18 and TRBJ2-5 provide the parts outside the CDR3, is NAGVMQNPRHLVRRRGQEARLRCSPMKGHSHVYWYRQLPEEGLKFMVYLQKENIIDESGMPKERFSAEFPKEGPSILRIQQVVRGDSAAYFCASSHNMGTGGEETQYFGPGTRLLVL.